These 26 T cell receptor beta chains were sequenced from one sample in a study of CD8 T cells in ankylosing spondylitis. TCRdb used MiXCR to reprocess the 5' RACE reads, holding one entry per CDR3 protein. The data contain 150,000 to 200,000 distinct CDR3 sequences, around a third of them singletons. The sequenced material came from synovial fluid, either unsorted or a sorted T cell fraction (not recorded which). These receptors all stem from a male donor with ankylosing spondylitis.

The CDR3 DNA reads TGTGCCAGCAGACTTAGCGGGACCAACAATGAGCAGTTCTTC. Its protein product is CASRLSGTNNEQFF. V and J are TRBV3-1 and TRBJ2-1, with 8 bases matching TRBD2. The CDR3 is 14 residues long. CDR1 and CDR2 from the germline V gene are LGHDT and YNNKEL (reference sequence). After removal of 6 bases from V and 5 bases from J, the junction contained 6 bases not matched to a gene.

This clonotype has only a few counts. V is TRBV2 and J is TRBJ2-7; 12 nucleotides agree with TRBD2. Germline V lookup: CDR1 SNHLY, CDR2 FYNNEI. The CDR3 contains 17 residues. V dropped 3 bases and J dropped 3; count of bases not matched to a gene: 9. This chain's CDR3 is CASSDVGRLAGVYEQYF. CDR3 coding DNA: TGTGCCAGCAGTGACGTGGGGAGACTAGCGGGAGTCTACGAGCAGTACTTC. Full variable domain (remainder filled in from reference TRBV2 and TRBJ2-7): EPEVTQTPSHQVTQMGQEVILRCVPISNHLYFYWYRQILGQKVEFLVSFYNNEISEKSEIFDDQFSVERPDGSNFTLKIRSTKLEDSAMYFCASSDVGRLAGVYEQYFGPGTRLTVT.

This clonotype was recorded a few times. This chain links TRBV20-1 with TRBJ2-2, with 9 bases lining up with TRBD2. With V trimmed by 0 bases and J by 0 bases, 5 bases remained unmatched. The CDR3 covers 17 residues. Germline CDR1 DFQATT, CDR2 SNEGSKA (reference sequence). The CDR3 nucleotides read TGCAGTGCTAGAGATCTTAGCGGGGGATCGAACACCGGGGAGCTGTTTTTT. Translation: CSARDLSGGSNTGELFF.

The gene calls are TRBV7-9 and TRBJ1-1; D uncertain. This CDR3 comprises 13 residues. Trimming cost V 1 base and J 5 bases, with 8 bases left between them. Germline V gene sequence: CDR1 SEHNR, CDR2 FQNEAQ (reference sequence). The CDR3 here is CASSLVGQTEAFF. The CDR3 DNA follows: TGTGCCAGCAGCTTAGTTGGTCAAACTGAAGCTTTCTTT. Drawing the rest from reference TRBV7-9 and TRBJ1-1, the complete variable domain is DTGVSQNPRHKITKRGQNVTFRCDPISEHNRLYWYRQTLGQGPEFLTYFQNEAQLEKSRLLSDRFSAERPKGSFSTLEIQRTEQGDSAMYLCASSLVGQTEAFFGQGTRLTVV.

The CDR3 DNA reads as TGTGCCTGGAGTGGTCGACAGAGGGATGGCTACACCTTC. Its protein is CAWSGRQRDGYTF. V gene TRBV30 combines with J gene TRBJ1-2; D possibly corresponds to TRBD1 (5 bases). V shed 1 base and J shed 6 bases, with 12 bases lying between them. Germline CDR1 and CDR2: GTSNPN and SVGIG (reference sequence). CDR3 length equals 13 residues.

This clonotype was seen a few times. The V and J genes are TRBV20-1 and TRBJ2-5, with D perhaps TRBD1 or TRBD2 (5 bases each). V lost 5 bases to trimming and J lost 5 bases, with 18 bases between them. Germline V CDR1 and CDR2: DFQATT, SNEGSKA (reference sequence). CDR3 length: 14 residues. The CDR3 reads CSAGPGTLQETQYF. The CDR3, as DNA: TGCAGTGCTGGGCCCGGGACCCTGCAGGAGACCCAGTACTTC.

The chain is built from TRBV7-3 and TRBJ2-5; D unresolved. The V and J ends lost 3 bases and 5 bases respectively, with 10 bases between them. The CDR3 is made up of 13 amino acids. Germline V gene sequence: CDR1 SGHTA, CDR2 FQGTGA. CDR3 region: CASSFKEGETQYF. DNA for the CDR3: TGTGCCAGCAGCTTTAAGGAAGGGGAGACCCAGTACTTC.

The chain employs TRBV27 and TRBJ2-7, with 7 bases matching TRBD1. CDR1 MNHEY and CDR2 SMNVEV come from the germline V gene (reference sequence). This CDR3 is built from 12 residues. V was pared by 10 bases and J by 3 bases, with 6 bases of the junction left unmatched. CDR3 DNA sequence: TGTGCCACCGGGACAGAAGTCTACGAGCAGTACTTC. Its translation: CATGTEVYEQYF.

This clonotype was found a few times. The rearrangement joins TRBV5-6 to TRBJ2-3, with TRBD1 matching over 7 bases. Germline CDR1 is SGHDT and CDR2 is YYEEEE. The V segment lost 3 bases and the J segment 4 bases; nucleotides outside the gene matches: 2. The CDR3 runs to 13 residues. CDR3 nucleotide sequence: TGTGCCAGCAGCTCGGACAGGTCAGATACGCAGTATTTT. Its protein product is CASSSDRSDTQYF. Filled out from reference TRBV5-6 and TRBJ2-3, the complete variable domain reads DAGVTQSPTHLIKTRGQQVTLRCSPKSGHDTVSWYQQALGQGPQFIFQYYEEEERQRGNFPDRFSGHQFPNYSSELNVNALLLGDSALYLCASSSDRSDTQYFGPGTRLTVL.

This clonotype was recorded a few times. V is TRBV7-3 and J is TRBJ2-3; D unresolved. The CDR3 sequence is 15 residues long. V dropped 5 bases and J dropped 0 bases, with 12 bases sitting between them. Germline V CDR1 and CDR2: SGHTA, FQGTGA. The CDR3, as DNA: TGTGCCAGCAGCATTGATGCGTATAGCACAGATACGCAGTATTTT. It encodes CASSIDAYSTDTQYF.

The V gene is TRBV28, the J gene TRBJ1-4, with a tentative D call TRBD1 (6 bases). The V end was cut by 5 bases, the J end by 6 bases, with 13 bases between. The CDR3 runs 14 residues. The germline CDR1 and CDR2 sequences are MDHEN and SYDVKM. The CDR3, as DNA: TGTGCCAGCAGTGTGTCCGGGGGCTATGAAAAACTGTTTTTT. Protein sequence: CASSVSGGYEKLFF.

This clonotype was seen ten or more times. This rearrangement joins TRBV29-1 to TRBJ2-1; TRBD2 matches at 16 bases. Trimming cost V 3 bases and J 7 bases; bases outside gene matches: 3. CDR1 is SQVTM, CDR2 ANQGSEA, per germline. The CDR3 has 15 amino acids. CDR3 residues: CSVEGTSGRANEQFF. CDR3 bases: TGCAGCGTTGAGGGGACTAGCGGGAGGGCTAATGAGCAGTTCTTC.

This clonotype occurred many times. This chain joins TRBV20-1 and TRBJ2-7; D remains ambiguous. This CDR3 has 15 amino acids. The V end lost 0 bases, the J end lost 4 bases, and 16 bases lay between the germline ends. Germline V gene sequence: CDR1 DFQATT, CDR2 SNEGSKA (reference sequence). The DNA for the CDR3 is TGCAGTGCTAGAGATTTGAGGTCAGGAGTTTACGAGCAGTACTTC. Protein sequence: CSARDLRSGVYEQYF.

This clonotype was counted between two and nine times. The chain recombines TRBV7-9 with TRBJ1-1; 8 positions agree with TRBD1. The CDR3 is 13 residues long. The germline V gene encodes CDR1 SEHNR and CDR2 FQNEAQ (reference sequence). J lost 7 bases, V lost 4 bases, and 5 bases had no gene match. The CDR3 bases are TGTGCCAGCAGCTCCTCAGGGGGCGTTGAAGCTTTCTTT. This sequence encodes CASSSSGGVEAFF.

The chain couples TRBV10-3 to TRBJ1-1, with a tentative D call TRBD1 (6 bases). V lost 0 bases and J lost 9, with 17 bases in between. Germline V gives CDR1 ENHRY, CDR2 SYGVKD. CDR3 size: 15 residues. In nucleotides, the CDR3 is TGTGCCATCAGTGAGTCCGGGGGGCTCCAAGGAAAAGCTTTCTTT. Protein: CAISESGGLQGKAFF.

CDR3 sequence (DNA): TGTGCCAGCAGCTATGGGACTAGCGGGAGGGGGAGCACAGATACGCAGTATTTT. Translation: CASSYGTSGRGSTDTQYF. V gene TRBV3-1 combines with J gene TRBJ2-3; 16 bases align to TRBD2. Trimming at V came to 5 bases and at J to 0 bases, leaving 5 bases not matched to a gene. CDR1 is LGHDT, CDR2 YNNKEL, per germline (reference sequence). CDR3 length equals 18 residues.

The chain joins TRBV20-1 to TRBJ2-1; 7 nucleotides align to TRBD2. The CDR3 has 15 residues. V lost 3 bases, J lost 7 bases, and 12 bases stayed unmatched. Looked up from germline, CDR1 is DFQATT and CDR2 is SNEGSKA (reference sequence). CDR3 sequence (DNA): TGCAGTGCTAGGACCGCTCGGGTGGGGGGGAATGAGCAGTTCTTC. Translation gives CSARTARVGGNEQFF.

The CDR3 spells CATSRTRASGVPGANVLTF. In DNA, the CDR3 is TGTGCCACCAGCAGGACCCGAGCTAGCGGGGTCCCTGGGGCCAACGTCCTGACTTTC. The J gene is TRBJ2-6, the V gene TRBV15; 9 bases are a match to TRBD2. The CDR3 totals 19 residues. The V and J ends lost 3 bases and 2 bases, in that order; junction bases with no gene match: 11. CDR1 and CDR2 from the germline V gene are LNHNV and YYDKDF (reference sequence).

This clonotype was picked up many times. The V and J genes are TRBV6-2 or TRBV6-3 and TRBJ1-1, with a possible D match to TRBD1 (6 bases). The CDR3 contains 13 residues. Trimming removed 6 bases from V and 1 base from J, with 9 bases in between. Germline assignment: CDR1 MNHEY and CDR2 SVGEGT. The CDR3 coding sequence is TGTGCCAGCAGGCACAGGGAGAACACTGAAGCTTTCTTT. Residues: CASRHRENTEAFF.

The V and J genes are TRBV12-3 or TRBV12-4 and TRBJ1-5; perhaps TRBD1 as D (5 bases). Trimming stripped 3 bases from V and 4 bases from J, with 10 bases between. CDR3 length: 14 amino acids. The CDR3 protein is CASSFGARNQPQHF. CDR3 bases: TGTGCCAGCAGTTTTGGGGCACGAAATCAGCCCCAGCATTTT.

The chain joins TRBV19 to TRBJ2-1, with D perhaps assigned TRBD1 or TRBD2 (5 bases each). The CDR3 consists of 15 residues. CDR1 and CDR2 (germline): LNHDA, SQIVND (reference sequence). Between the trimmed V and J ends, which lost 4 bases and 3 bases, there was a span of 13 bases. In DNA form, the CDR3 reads TGTGCCAGTAGTACAGACAGCGGTATCTACAATGAGCAGTTCTTC. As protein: CASSTDSGIYNEQFF.

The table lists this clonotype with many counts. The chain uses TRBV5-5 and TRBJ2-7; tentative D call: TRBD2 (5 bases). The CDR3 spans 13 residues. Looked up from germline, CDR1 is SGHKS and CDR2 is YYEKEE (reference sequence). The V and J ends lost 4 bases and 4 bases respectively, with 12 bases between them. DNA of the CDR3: TGTGCCAGCAGCCCCGAGGGTCTATACGAGCAGTACTTC. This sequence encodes CASSPEGLYEQYF.

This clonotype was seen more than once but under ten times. This CDR3 reads CSARATGRNNEQFF. CDR3 coding DNA: TGCAGTGCTCGCGCGACCGGGAGAAACAATGAGCAGTTCTTC. The chain links TRBV20-1 to TRBJ2-1, with D possibly being TRBD2 (6 bases). CDR3 size: 14 residues. CDR1 and CDR2 (germline): DFQATT, SNEGSKA (reference sequence). The V end was cut by 5 bases, the J end by 5 bases, with 16 bases between.

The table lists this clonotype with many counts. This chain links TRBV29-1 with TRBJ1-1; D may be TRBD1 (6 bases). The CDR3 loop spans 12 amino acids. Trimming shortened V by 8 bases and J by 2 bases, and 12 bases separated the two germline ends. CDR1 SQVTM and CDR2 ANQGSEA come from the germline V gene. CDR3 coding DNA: TGCAGCTCAGGACAGTTCAACACTGAAGCTTTCTTT. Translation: CSSGQFNTEAFF. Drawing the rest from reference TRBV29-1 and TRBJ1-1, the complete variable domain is SAVISQKPSRDICQRGTSLTIQCQVDSQVTMMFWYRQQPGQSLTLIATANQGSEATYESGFVIDKFPISRPNLTFSTLTVSNMSPEDSSIYLCSSGQFNTEAFFGQGTRLTVV.

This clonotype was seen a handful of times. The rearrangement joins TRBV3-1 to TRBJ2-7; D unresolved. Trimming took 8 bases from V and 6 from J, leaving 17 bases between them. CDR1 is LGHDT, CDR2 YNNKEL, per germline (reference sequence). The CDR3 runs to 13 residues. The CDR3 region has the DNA TGTGCCAGCGGTGTGCCACAATGGATCGAGCAGTACTTC. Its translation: CASGVPQWIEQYF.

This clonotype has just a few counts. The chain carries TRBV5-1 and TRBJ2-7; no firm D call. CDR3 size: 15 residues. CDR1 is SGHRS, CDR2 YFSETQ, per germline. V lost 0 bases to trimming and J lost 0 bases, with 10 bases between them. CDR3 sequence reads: CASSLGTVLSYEQYF. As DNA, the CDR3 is TGCGCCAGCAGCTTGGGAACGGTGCTCTCCTACGAGCAGTACTTC.